This is a list of T cell receptor beta chains from one sample in a study of T cell repertoires in cytomegalovirus infection. TCRdb called the reads again in MiXCR, with one record for every CDR3 protein. The sample carries 310,000 or so distinct CDR3 sequences, around 25% recorded once. Sequenced input: PBMCs. The source is a human donor in good health (CMV status not recorded). Some clones in this sample may be carry-over from other donors' samples. Both conserved end residues are part of each CDR3. A D gene is named only where the DNA matches it firmly. Clone size, where shown, is once, few, many, or a class for clones that have expanded.

DNA,CDR3,D,J,size,V
TGTGCCAGCAGCCCACAGGGGAGTGGTGGGGAGACCCAGTACTTC,CASSPQGSGGETQYF,TRBD1,TRBJ2-5,many,TRBV7-2
TGTGCCAGCAGTCGGGACACCACAGATACGCAGTATTTT,CASSRDTTDTQYF,NA,TRBJ2-3,NA,TRBV6-5
TGTGCCAGCAGCTTGGTGCAGGGCTACTACAATGAGCAGTTCTTC,CASSLVQGYYNEQFF,NA,TRBJ2-1,NA,TRBV5-6
TGTGCCAGCAGCCGCGTTGCGGGAGGCTACAATGAGCAGTTCTTC,CASSRVAGGYNEQFF,TRBD2,TRBJ2-1,many,TRBV7-2
TGTGCCAGCAGCTTAGTTGGTCCTGGCTACACCTTC,CASSLVGPGYTF,NA,TRBJ1-2,NA,TRBV7-9
TGTGCCAGCAGACTAGCGGTTTACAATGAGCAGTTCTTC,CASRLAVYNEQFF,TRBD2,TRBJ2-1,many,TRBV7-8
TGTGCCAGCAGAGCTGATGCAGCGGCACCCTCGAACAATGAGCAGTTCTTC,CASRADAAAPSNNEQFF,NA,TRBJ2-1,many,TRBV6-2/TRBV6-3
TGTGCCAGCAGTTTAACTACCCTCGCTACCGGGGAGCTGTTTTTT,CASSLTTLATGELFF,NA,TRBJ2-2,many,TRBV12-3/TRBV12-4
TGTGCCAGCAGCCTTGGACTCATCAATCAGCCCCAGCATTTT,CASSLGLINQPQHF,NA,TRBJ1-5,NA,TRBV11-2
TGTGCCAGCAGCCCTGGGACCGTGAGCTCCTACAATGAGCAGTTCTTC,CASSPGTVSSYNEQFF,NA,TRBJ2-1,many,TRBV7-8
TGTGCCACCAGTGATGGACAGTTCAATCAGCCCCAGCATTTT,CATSDGQFNQPQHF,NA,TRBJ1-5,few,TRBV24-1
TGTGCCAGCAGCTTAAATCGGGGGGGCTACACCTTC,CASSLNRGGYTF,NA,TRBJ1-2,few,TRBV7-9
TGTGCCAGCAGCTTAGCCGGTTCCACAGGGAATGAGCAGTTCTTC,CASSLAGSTGNEQFF,NA,TRBJ2-1,many,TRBV7-8
TGTGCCAGCAGTGAAGCGTACAGGCTCGGAGGCTACACCTTC,CASSEAYRLGGYTF,NA,TRBJ1-2,few,TRBV6-1
TGTGCCAGCAGTTCAGCGGGACAGGGGGCTGATGAGCAGTTCTTC,CASSSAGQGADEQFF,TRBD1,TRBJ2-1,NA,TRBV28
TGTGCCTGGAGTCCCCCGGGTAGCGGGAGACACGAGCAGTACTTC,CAWSPPGSGRHEQYF,TRBD2,TRBJ2-7,few,TRBV30
TGTGCCAGCACATCTGGGGGTTTTTCAATGAACACTGAAGCTTTCTTT,CASTSGGFSMNTEAFF,NA,TRBJ1-1,few,TRBV28
TGTGCCATCAGTGAGAGGGCCTCGCGTGCCTACGAGCAGTACTTC,CAISERASRAYEQYF,NA,TRBJ2-7,NA,TRBV10-3
TGTGCCAGCTCCCAGTGGGACAATGAGCAGTTCTTC,CASSQWDNEQFF,NA,TRBJ2-1,many,TRBV7-2
TGTGCCAGTAGTAAGGGGTCGAAGGAAAAACTGTTTTTT,CASSKGSKEKLFF,NA,TRBJ1-4,NA,TRBV19
TGTGCCAGCACCTCCGGGGAAGAGACCCAGTACTTC,CASTSGEETQYF,NA,TRBJ2-5,many,TRBV6-1
TGTGCCAGTGGATCCGAGGTGAACACTGAAGCTTTCTTT,CASGSEVNTEAFF,NA,TRBJ1-1,NA,TRBV2
TGTGCCAGCAGCGTGGGGGACTCTCCACAAGAGACCCAGTACTTC,CASSVGDSPQETQYF,NA,TRBJ2-5,NA,TRBV9
TGCGCCAGCAGCCAAGCACGGACAGGGTCGAGGGAGCAGTACTTC,CASSQARTGSREQYF,TRBD1,TRBJ2-7,NA,TRBV4-3
TGTGCCAGCAGCTTAGCGCCAGGCCGGGGCTACACCTTC,CASSLAPGRGYTF,NA,TRBJ1-2,many,TRBV7-2
TGCAGTGCTAGGGGGGGGGTGCGGTACAATGAGCAGTTCTTC,CSARGGVRYNEQFF,TRBD2,TRBJ2-1,NA,TRBV20-1
TGCGCCAGCAGCCAATATCCCCCACACTTGACAGATACGCAGTATTTT,CASSQYPPHLTDTQYF,NA,TRBJ2-3,NA,TRBV4-1
TGTGCCAGCAGCTTGAGGGGGCTAGGGGAGAATGAAAAACTGTTTTTT,CASSLRGLGENEKLFF,TRBD1,TRBJ1-4,NA,TRBV7-2
TGTGCCAGCAGCTTAGACGGGATAAGGACTGAAGCTTTCTTT,CASSLDGIRTEAFF,NA,TRBJ1-1,many,TRBV11-2
TGTGCCAGCAGCCGGACCGGACAGGGCCTTTCCTACGAGCAGTACTTC,CASSRTGQGLSYEQYF,TRBD1,TRBJ2-7,few,TRBV28
TGTGCCAGCAGTGAAGCTTCACAGAGCTACGAGCAGTACTTC,CASSEASQSYEQYF,NA,TRBJ2-7,NA,TRBV2
TGCAGTGTTCGACAGGGGTATAATGAAAAACTGTTTTTT,CSVRQGYNEKLFF,TRBD1,TRBJ1-4,many,TRBV20-1
TGCGCCAGCAGCCCCGGGACTAGCTCCACCGGGGAGCTGTTTTTT,CASSPGTSSTGELFF,TRBD2,TRBJ2-2,NA,TRBV5-1
TGTGCCAGCAGCGCGGGACAGGGGAGGAATGAGCAGTTCTTC,CASSAGQGRNEQFF,TRBD1,TRBJ2-1,NA,TRBV5-4
TGCGCCAGCAGCCGACAGGGGAATAATGAAAAACTGTTTTTT,CASSRQGNNEKLFF,TRBD1,TRBJ1-4,NA,TRBV5-1
TGTGCGGTCGCCTGGCGGGGGGGCCCGACCGGGGAGCTGTTTTTT,CAVAWRGGPTGELFF,TRBD2,TRBJ2-2,NA,TRBV12-3/TRBV12-4
TGTGCCAGCAGCCCAAACCAGGGGTTCTCCTACGAGCAGTACTTC,CASSPNQGFSYEQYF,NA,TRBJ2-7,many,TRBV2
TGCAGTGCAAGCGATAACTCGTGGTGGGAAAAACTGTTTTTT,CSASDNSWWEKLFF,NA,TRBJ1-4,few,TRBV20-1
TGTGCCACCAGCGGGGGCCTCGACCGGACAGCCAACACTGAAGCTTTCTTT,CATSGGLDRTANTEAFF,NA,TRBJ1-1,NA,TRBV15
TGTGCCAGCAGCTTGGCTAGTCCAAGCACAGATACGCAGTATTTT,CASSLASPSTDTQYF,NA,TRBJ2-3,NA,TRBV5-6
TGCAGCGCTGGACAGGGGGCGAGGCAAAATGGCTACACCTTC,CSAGQGARQNGYTF,TRBD1,TRBJ1-2,NA,TRBV29-1
TGTGCCAGCAGCCCCGCTAATCCCGGGGAGCTGTTTTTT,CASSPANPGELFF,NA,TRBJ2-2,NA,TRBV11-2
TGTGCCAGCAGTCCCGGGGGCGGGGAGCAGTACTTC,CASSPGGGEQYF,NA,TRBJ2-7,few,TRBV12-3/TRBV12-4
TGTGCCAGCAGCTCACAAACCGGGACACTTGGCTACACCTTC,CASSSQTGTLGYTF,NA,TRBJ1-2,NA,TRBV7-1
TGTGCCAGCAGTTTAAGGTCAGGCAGGCTTTACAATGAGCAGTTCTTC,CASSLRSGRLYNEQFF,NA,TRBJ2-1,many,TRBV28
TGTGCCAGCAGTCCGACAGGGGTCACTGAAGCTTTCTTT,CASSPTGVTEAFF,TRBD1,TRBJ1-1,few,TRBV6-2/TRBV6-3
TGTGCCAGCAGCTTAGATAGTCTCCAGGGTAGGAGGGCCAACGTCCTGACTTTC,CASSLDSLQGRRANVLTF,NA,TRBJ2-6,many,TRBV7-2
TGTGCCAGCAGTGTGATAGGGGGTTACGAGCAGTACTTC,CASSVIGGYEQYF,NA,TRBJ2-7,NA,TRBV6-8
TGTGCCAGCTCACCGCCGGAAAATTCACCCCTCCACTTT,CASSPPENSPLHF,NA,TRBJ1-6,NA,TRBV18
TGTGCCAGCAGCTTAGTCGGGACTAGCTTGTCCTACAATGAGCAGTTCTTC,CASSLVGTSLSYNEQFF,TRBD2,TRBJ2-1,many,TRBV7-2
TGTGCCAGCAGTTACGATCCAGGAGCGGTTTACAATGAGCAGTTCTTC,CASSYDPGAVYNEQFF,NA,TRBJ2-1,NA,TRBV6-2/TRBV6-3
TGTGCCAGCAGCTTAGCGGACAGAGCCCCCCTCCACTTT,CASSLADRAPLHF,NA,TRBJ1-6,many,TRBV7-2
TGCGCCAGCAGCTTGCCCCCAGGGCCCAAGGGGGCCTACGAGCAGTACTTC,CASSLPPGPKGAYEQYF,NA,TRBJ2-7,few,TRBV5-1
TGTGCCAGTAGTATCGAGGGGTCCTACGAGCAGTACTTC,CASSIEGSYEQYF,NA,TRBJ2-7,few,TRBV19
TGTGCCAGCAGTTTAGCCCGGGACAGAATGAACACTGAAGCTTTCTTT,CASSLARDRMNTEAFF,TRBD1,TRBJ1-1,few,TRBV28